The 29 T cell receptor beta chains given below trace back to one sample, sequenced in a study of blood T cell repertoires in COVID-19. TCRdb's table, derived via immunoSEQ multiplex PCR, lists solely in-frame clones and lacks some. The sample has about 300,000 clones; around four fifths are singletons. Sequencing was carried out using peripheral blood. These receptors all stem from a woman between 45 and 65 years old with acute or convalescent COVID-19.

V and J are TRBV5-5 and TRBJ2-1, with D possibly TRBD2 on 5 matching bases. Trimming stripped 3 bases from V and 6 bases from J, with 10 bases between. The CDR3 covers 13 residues. Germline assignment: CDR1 SGHKS and CDR2 YYEKEE (reference sequence). Here the CDR3 reads CASSSDYSNEQFF. The DNA of the CDR3 is TGTGCCAGCAGCTCTGACTATAGCAATGAGCAGTTCTTC.

V gene TRBV3-1 (or the pseudogene TRBV3-2) combines with J gene TRBJ1-5; D not certain. This CDR3 is 14 amino acids long. In germline, CDR1 is LGHDT, CDR2 YNNKEL (reference sequence). V was clipped by 4 bases and J by 0 bases, with 7 bases between them. CDR3 in amino acids: CASSLTDSNQPQHF. CDR3 nucleotides: TGTGCCAGCAGCCTAACAGATAGCAATCAGCCCCAGCATTTT.

This chain connects TRBV5-1 to TRBJ1-4; a weak D match, TRBD1 (5 bases). V lost 4 bases and J lost 3, with 10 bases in between. CDR1 and CDR2 (germline): SGHRS, YFSETQ. There are 14 residues in the CDR3. CDR3 residues: CASSADRSNEKLFF. The CDR3 nucleotides read TGCGCCAGCAGCGCCGACAGATCTAATGAAAAACTGTTTTTT.

This clone has just a few counts. The rearrangement links TRBV3-1 (or the pseudogene TRBV3-2) to TRBJ1-6, with 8 bases matching TRBD1. CDR1 is LGHDT, CDR2 YNNKEL, per germline (reference sequence). The CDR3 has 13 residues. J gave up 10 bases and V 3 bases, and 2 bases lay outside the gene matches. The DNA for the CDR3 is TGTGCCAGCAGCCAGGACAGGGAATCACCCCTCCACTTT. Residues: CASSQDRESPLHF.

This rearrangement joins TRBV7-8 to TRBJ2-5; maybe TRBD1 (5 bases). The length of the CDR3 is 14 residues. Trimming shortened V by 5 bases and J by 4 bases, and 14 bases separated the two germline ends. CDR1 and CDR2 from the germline V gene are SGHVS and FQNEAQ. In nucleotides, the CDR3 is TGTGCCAGCAGCCTTGCAGGGTCACTAGAGACCCAGTACTTC. It encodes CASSLAGSLETQYF. The whole variable domain, filled in from reference TRBV7-8 and TRBJ2-5, reads GAGVSQSPRYKVAKRGQDVALRCDPISGHVSLFWYQQALGQGPEFLTYFQNEAQLDKSGLPSDRFFAERPEGSVSTLKIQRTQQEDSAVYLCASSLAGSLETQYFGPGTRLLVL.

This rearrangement joins TRBV19 to TRBJ1-1, with TRBD1 matching over 11 bases. The CDR3 is 15 amino acids. In germline, CDR1 is LNHDA, CDR2 SQIVND (reference sequence). V shed 5 bases and J 3 bases; nucleotides not matched to a gene: 5. In nucleotides, the CDR3 is TGTGCCAGTAGTTTCCGGACAGGGGGCCACACTGAAGCTTTCTTT. Its protein product is CASSFRTGGHTEAFF. Combining the CDR3 with reference TRBV19 and TRBJ1-1 gives the whole variable domain DGGITQSPKYLFRKEGQNVTLSCEQNLNHDAMYWYRQDPGQGLRLIYYSQIVNDFQKGDIAEGYSVSREKKESFPLTVTSAQKNPTAFYLCASSFRTGGHTEAFFGQGTRLTVV.

V and J are TRBV2 and TRBJ2-3; the D gene is possibly TRBD1 (6 bases). CDR3 length equals 16 residues. Between the trimmed V and J ends, which lost 3 bases and 4 bases, there was a span of 17 bases. Germline V CDR1 and CDR2: SNHLY, FYNNEI. CDR3 amino acids: CASSDRAGVWSDTQYF. As DNA, the CDR3 is TGTGCCAGCAGTGATCGGGCAGGGGTCTGGTCAGATACGCAGTATTTT.

A note on this clone: The junction departs from the called germline gene at one end, perhaps through a read error. Other DNA sequences in this sample translate to the same CDR3. The V call is TRBV12-3 or TRBV12-4, the J call TRBJ1-6; TRBD1 aligns across 7 bases. CDR3 length: 13 amino acids. This CDR3 reads CASRGTANSPLHF. The CDR3 DNA reads as TGTGCCAGTAGGGGGACAGCCAATTCACCCCTCCATTTT.

The V gene is TRBV30, the J gene TRBJ1-1, with TRBD1 matching over 7 bases. Germline V CDR1 and CDR2: GTSNPN, SVGIG (reference sequence). With V trimmed by 4 bases and J by 5 bases, 13 bases remained unmatched. There are 15 residues in the CDR3. CDR3 bases: TGTGCCTGGAACACCCCCGGGCAGGGGGAGACTGAAGCTTTCTTT. As protein: CAWNTPGQGETEAFF.

This clone turned up a few times. V gene TRBV4-1 combines with J gene TRBJ2-1; 12 bases are a match to TRBD2. This CDR3 has 17 residues. J was trimmed by 10 bases and V by 6 bases; bases with no gene match: 16. Per germline, CDR1 MGHRA and CDR2 YSYEKL. CDR3 sequence reads: CASSTRSLAGGREEQFF. CDR3 DNA: TGCGCCAGCAGTACTAGATCGCTAGCGGGGGGGCGGGAGGAGCAGTTCTTC.

V and J are TRBV6-1 and TRBJ1-4; 12 bases fit TRBD1. Germline CDR1 MNHNS, CDR2 SASEGT. The CDR3 has 19 amino acids. The ends lost 4 bases at V and 7 bases at J; junction bases unmatched: 16. This CDR3 reads CASSASQGTGGERGEKLFF. As DNA, the CDR3 is TGTGCCAGCAGTGCTTCTCAGGGGACAGGGGGCGAAAGGGGTGAAAAACTGTTTTTT.

The chain joins TRBV20-1 to TRBJ2-3; no firm D call. Trimming removed 3 bases from V and 0 bases from J, with 13 bases in between. Germline-derived CDR1 and CDR2 are DFQATT and SNEGSKA (reference sequence). CDR3 length: 15 residues. CDR3 nucleotides: TGCAGTGCTAGTTCGCCGCTATCGAGCACAGATACGCAGTATTTT. It is translated as CSASSPLSSTDTQYF.

The CDR3 DNA reads as TGTGCCAGCAGTGATCCCCAGAGGGAGACCCAGTACTTC. This codes for CASSDPQRETQYF. The rearrangement uses TRBV2 and TRBJ2-5; D unresolved. Germline-derived CDR1 and CDR2 are SNHLY and FYNNEI. Trimming took off 3 bases at V and 5 bases at J, with 10 bases between the two ends. CDR3 length: 13 residues.

Remarks on this clone: The sample contains more than one DNA sequence encoding this CDR3. The rearrangement links TRBV5-1 to TRBJ2-2; the D gene is possibly TRBD1 (5 bases). The germline V gene encodes CDR1 SGHRS and CDR2 YFSETQ. This CDR3 comprises 15 residues. Trimming took off 0 bases at V and 2 bases at J, with 8 bases between the two ends. The CDR3 DNA reads as TGCGCCAGCAGCTTGGCCCAGGGAAACACCGGGGAGCTGTTTTTT. Residues: CASSLAQGNTGELFF.

The rearrangement uses TRBV6-2 or TRBV6-3 and TRBJ2-1; a weak D match, TRBD2 (7 bases). The CDR3 has 15 residues. Germline V lookup: CDR1 MNHEY, CDR2 SVGEGT. Trimming stripped 6 bases from V and 4 bases from J, with 16 bases between. CDR3 region: CASRYREGIYNEQFF. CDR3 bases: TGTGCCAGCAGATACAGGGAGGGGATTTACAATGAGCAGTTCTTC.

This chain links TRBV4-1 with TRBJ1-1, with D tentatively TRBD1 (5 bases). Germline CDR1 and CDR2: MGHRA and YSYEKL. This CDR3 comprises 16 residues. Trimming removed 1 base from V and 5 bases from J, with 17 bases in between. The DNA of the CDR3 is TGCGCCAGCAGCCAAGTTCATCTCCCAGGGAGGACTGAAGCTTTCTTT. This sequence encodes CASSQVHLPGRTEAFF.

CDR3 sequence: CASSATGGASYGYTF. As DNA, the CDR3 is TGCGCCAGCAGCGCGACAGGGGGCGCATCCTATGGCTACACCTTC. J is TRBJ1-2 and V is TRBV5-1; TRBD1 matches at 10 bases. Germline trimming cut 4 bases from V and 4 bases from J; bases unmatched to any gene: 7. The V gene's germline CDR1 is SGHRS and CDR2 YFSETQ. The CDR3 has 15 amino acids.

The V and J genes are TRBV2 and TRBJ2-3, with unresolved D. Germline values: CDR1 SNHLY, CDR2 FYNNEI. The V gene lost 6 bases and the J gene lost 6 bases, with 7 bases spanning the gap. The CDR3 runs 11 residues. CDR3 coding DNA: TGTGCCAGCAGCAACTACGATACGCAGTATTTT. Protein sequence: CASSNYDTQYF.

The rearrangement links TRBV3-1 (or the pseudogene TRBV3-2) to TRBJ1-1, with D uncertain. CDR1 and CDR2 (germline): LGHDT, YNNKEL (reference sequence). CDR3 length: 13 residues. V shed 1 base and J shed 0 bases, with 3 bases lying between them. CDR3 sequence (DNA): TGTGCCAGCAGCCAAGCCGTGAACACTGAAGCTTTCTTT. Translation: CASSQAVNTEAFF.

Here the CDR3 reads CASSLHQGSENSPLHF. The CDR3 DNA reads as TGTGCCAGCAGTCTGCACCAGGGGTCGGAAAATTCACCCCTCCACTTT. The chain joins TRBV2 to TRBJ1-6, with a tentative D call TRBD1 (6 bases). Trimming left V 5 bases short and J 7 bases short, with 18 bases between. Germline values: CDR1 SNHLY, CDR2 FYNNEI. The CDR3 has 16 residues.

The J gene is TRBJ1-1, the V gene TRBV6-5; D unresolved. This CDR3 contains 15 residues. Germline V gene sequence: CDR1 MNHEY, CDR2 SVGAGI. Between the trimmed V and J ends, which lost 0 bases and 0 bases, there was a span of 8 bases. The DNA for the CDR3 is TGTGCCAGCAGTTACTCGCTGGGCTTGAACACTGAAGCTTTCTTT. Its protein product is CASSYSLGLNTEAFF.

The gene calls are TRBV7-8 and TRBJ1-3; tentatively, D is TRBD1 (5 bases). Trimming took 5 bases from V and 1 from J, leaving 18 bases between them. Germline CDR1 SGHVS, CDR2 FQNEAQ. This CDR3 has 17 residues. The CDR3 DNA reads TGTGCCAGCAGCCCCCTGGGGGGGATCGTATCTGGAAACACCATATATTTT. This translates into CASSPLGGIVSGNTIYF. Full variable domain (rest looked up from reference TRBV7-8 and TRBJ1-3): GAGVSQSPRYKVAKRGQDVALRCDPISGHVSLFWYQQALGQGPEFLTYFQNEAQLDKSGLPSDRFFAERPEGSVSTLKIQRTQQEDSAVYLCASSPLGGIVSGNTIYFGEGSWLTVV.

J is TRBJ2-5 and V is TRBV30, with a possible D match to TRBD2 (5 bases). Trimming cost V 2 bases and J 4 bases, with 8 bases left between them. Germline CDR1 and CDR2: GTSNPN and SVGIG (reference sequence). The CDR3 runs to 12 residues. The CDR3 region is CAWSLRGETQYF. The CDR3 DNA reads TGTGCCTGGAGTCTCCGGGGAGAGACCCAGTACTTC.

The chain employs TRBV6-2 or TRBV6-3 and TRBJ2-7, with 13 bases aligning to TRBD2. Germline assignment: CDR1 MNHEY and CDR2 SVGEGT. V was clipped by 2 bases and J by 2 bases; unmatched bases: 6. The CDR3 covers 17 residues. The CDR3 sequence is CASSYIIGLAGAYEQYF. DNA for the CDR3: TGTGCCAGCAGTTACATAATCGGACTAGCGGGAGCCTACGAGCAGTACTTC.

The rearrangement uses TRBV6-6 and TRBJ2-7; 7 nucleotides match TRBD1. The V and J ends lost 5 bases and 2 bases, in that order; junction bases with no gene match: 6. Germline lookup yields CDR1 MNHNY and CDR2 SVGAGI (reference sequence). The CDR3 covers 14 residues. DNA for the CDR3: TGTGCCAGCAGTGGACAGGTGATCGCCTACGAGCAGTACTTC. The encoded protein is CASSGQVIAYEQYF.

This chain links TRBV14 with TRBJ2-1; the match to TRBD2 covers 7 bases. Germline V CDR1 and CDR2: SGHDN, FVKESK. V lost 4 bases, J lost 8 bases, and 11 bases stayed unmatched. The CDR3 is 15 amino acids. CDR3 nucleotides: TGTGCCAGCAGCCTTCCAGGGAGCGGGGTTGATGAGCAGTTCTTC. This codes for CASSLPGSGVDEQFF.

This clone came up a few times. The rearrangement uses TRBV7-3 and TRBJ2-2; no firm D call. Germline CDR1 is SGHTA and CDR2 is FQGTGA. The CDR3 length is 13 residues. The germline V and J ends were trimmed by 2 bases and 2 bases, with 3 bases remaining between them. CDR3 residues: CASSLPNTGELFF. Written as DNA, the CDR3 is TGTGCCAGCAGCTTACCTAACACCGGGGAGCTGTTTTTT.

This clone was seen more than once but under ten times. The chain employs TRBV5-4 and TRBJ2-4; 9 bases are shared with TRBD2. The germline gives CDR1 SGHNT, CDR2 YYREEE (reference sequence). This CDR3 has 15 residues. Losses at the gene ends were 3 bases for V and 4 bases for J; bases not matched to a gene: 5. DNA for the CDR3: TGTGCCAGCAGCTCAGTGGGACTAGCAAAAAACATTCAGTACTTC. Its protein product is CASSSVGLAKNIQYF.

V usage is TRBV27 and J usage is TRBJ1-6, with D possibly being TRBD1 (5 bases). Trimming cost V 2 bases and J 6 bases, with 11 bases left between them. Germline V gene data show CDR1 as MNHEY and CDR2 as SMNVEV (reference sequence). The CDR3 is made up of 15 amino acids. The CDR3 DNA sequence: TGTGCCAGCAGTTTACGGGACGGGGGTAATTCACCCCTCCACTTT. Protein sequence: CASSLRDGGNSPLHF.